This note documents a single T cell receptor (beta chain) sequence. Using immunoSEQ multiplex PCR, the repertoire was profiled, and TCRdb retains in-frame clones only, with some absent. Altogether around 190,000 clones are present, about 83% being singletons, with the ten largest covering 4.5% to 7%. These data are taken from a study of blood T cell repertoires in COVID-19. Living in 24 US areas, the participants were between roughly 18 and 90 years of age. Categorization into cohorts depended on clinical history that participants reported. Trimming took 3 bases from V and 2 from J, leaving 9 bases between them. The CDR3 covers 14 residues. The germline V gene has CDR1 SNHLY and CDR2 FYNNEI.

The receptor's source is a man between 35 and 55 years old with acute COVID-19. The sequencing input was PBMCs or T cells enriched from blood (not recorded which). The chain uses TRBV2 and TRBJ2-3; D uncertain. The DNA of the CDR3 is TGTGCCAGCAGTGACGCTGCGGACACAGATACGCAGTATTTT. Translating gives CASSDAADTDTQYF.